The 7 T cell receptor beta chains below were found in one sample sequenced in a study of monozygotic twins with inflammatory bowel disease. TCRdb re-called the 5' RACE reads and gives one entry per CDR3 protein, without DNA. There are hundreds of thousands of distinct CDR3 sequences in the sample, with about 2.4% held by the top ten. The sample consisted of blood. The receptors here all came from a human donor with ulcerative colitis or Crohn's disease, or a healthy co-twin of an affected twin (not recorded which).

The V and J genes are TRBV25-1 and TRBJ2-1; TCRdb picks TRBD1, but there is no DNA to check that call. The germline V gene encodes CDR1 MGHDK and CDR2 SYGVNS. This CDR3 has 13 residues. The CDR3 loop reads CASRPGAINEQFF.

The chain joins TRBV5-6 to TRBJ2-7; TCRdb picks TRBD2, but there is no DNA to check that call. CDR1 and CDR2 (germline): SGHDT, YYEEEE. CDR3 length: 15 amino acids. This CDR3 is CASSPLAGSVYEQYF. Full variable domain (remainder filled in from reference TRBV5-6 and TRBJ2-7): DAGVTQSPTHLIKTRGQQVTLRCSPKSGHDTVSWYQQALGQGPQFIFQYYEEEERQRGNFPDRFSGHQFPNYSSELNVNALLLGDSALYLCASSPLAGSVYEQYFGPGTRLTVT.

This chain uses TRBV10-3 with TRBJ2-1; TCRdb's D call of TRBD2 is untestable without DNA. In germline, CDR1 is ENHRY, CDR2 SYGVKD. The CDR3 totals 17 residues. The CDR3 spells CAISETQPGLATNEQFF.

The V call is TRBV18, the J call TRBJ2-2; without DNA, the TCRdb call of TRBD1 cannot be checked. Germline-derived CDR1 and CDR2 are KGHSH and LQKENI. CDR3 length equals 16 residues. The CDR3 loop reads CASSQDRLANTGELFF.

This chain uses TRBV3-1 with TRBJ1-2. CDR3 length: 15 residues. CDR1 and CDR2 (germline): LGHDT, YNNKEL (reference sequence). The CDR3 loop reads CASSQDGGGNYGYTF.

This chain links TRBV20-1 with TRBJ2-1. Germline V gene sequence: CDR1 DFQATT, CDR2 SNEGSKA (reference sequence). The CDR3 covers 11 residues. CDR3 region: CSASWGNEQFF.

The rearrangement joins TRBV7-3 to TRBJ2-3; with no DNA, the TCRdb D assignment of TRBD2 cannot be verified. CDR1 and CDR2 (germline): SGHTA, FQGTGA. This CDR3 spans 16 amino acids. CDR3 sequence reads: CASSSGLPYGTDTQYF.